A selection of T cell receptor beta chains follows, all from one sample in a study of cytomegalovirus exposure and HLA in healthy donors. Assay: immunoSEQ multiplex PCR; the TCRdb copy retains only in-frame clones and omits some. The data contain roughly 110,000 clones, roughly 73% of them singletons. Sequencing input: PBMCs. The receptors shown here come from a woman aged 25-40 years in good health and CMV-seronegative. Each CDR3 is given with its conserved first and last residue. D genes are given only for firm matches. Only part of the rows carry a size: once, few, many, or a class if the clone is expanded.

d_call j_call clone_size v_call cdr3_aa cdr3_nt
NA TRBJ1-1 few TRBV2 CASKRDTYTEAFF TGTGCCAGTAAACGGGACACATACACTGAAGCTTTCTTT
NA TRBJ2-3 NA TRBV19 CASSYRGGSAPPTDTQYF TGTGCCAGTAGTTATAGGGGTGGATCGGCCCCCCCCACAGATACGCAGTATTTT
NA TRBJ2-3 NA TRBV18 CASSPYTDTQYF TGTGCCAGCTCACCTTACACAGATACGCAGTATTTT
NA TRBJ2-3 NA TRBV7-3 CASSLEQGKGDTQYF TGTGCCAGCAGCTTAGAGCAGGGGAAAGGGGATACGCAGTATTTT
NA TRBJ1-2 NA TRBV28 CASYSTGYGYTF TGTGCCAGCTATTCAACAGGGTATGGCTACACCTTC
TRBD2 TRBJ2-3 NA TRBV4-3 CASSRITLAGVGDTQYF TGCGCCAGCAGCCGGATCACACTAGCGGGGGTGGGAGATACGCAGTATTTT
TRBD2 TRBJ2-7 NA TRBV18 CASSPNRGGSSYEQYF TGTGCCAGCTCACCAAATCGCGGGGGATCCTCCTACGAGCAGTACTTC
NA TRBJ1-1 few TRBV28 CASSRGGVATEAFF TGTGCCAGCAGTAGGGGGGGGGTGGCCACTGAAGCTTTCTTT
NA TRBJ2-5 NA TRBV5-5 CASSLIVGGGKETQYF TGTGCCAGCAGCTTGATCGTTGGGGGCGGTAAAGAGACCCAGTACTTC
NA TRBJ1-2 few TRBV6-6 CASSYRGGYTF TGTGCCAGCAGTTACAGGGGTGGCTACACCTTC
TRBD1 TRBJ1-1 few TRBV18 CASSPPKFGTGGTNTEAFF TGTGCCAGCTCACCACCAAAATTCGGGACAGGGGGGACGAACACTGAAGCTTTCTTT
TRBD1 TRBJ2-2 NA TRBV19 CASTGQGGTGELFF TGTGCCAGTACCGGACAGGGTGGGACCGGGGAGCTGTTTTTT
NA TRBJ1-1 NA TRBV30 CAWSVGGKAFF TGTGCCTGGAGTGTGGGAGGGAAAGCTTTCTTT
NA TRBJ2-2 NA TRBV7-9 CASSLARQNTGELFF TGTGCCAGCAGCTTAGCGCGTCAGAACACCGGGGAGCTGTTTTTT
NA TRBJ2-2 NA TRBV18 CASSSLGANTGELFF TGTGCCAGCTCTTCGCTAGGAGCGAACACCGGGGAGCTGTTTTTT
NA TRBJ1-1 NA TRBV2 CASSEGRETGAFF TGTGCCAGCAGTGAGGGCAGGGAAACTGGCGCTTTCTTT
TRBD1 TRBJ1-2 NA TRBV5-1 CASSSTGGNYGYTF TGCGCCAGCAGCTCAACAGGGGGAAACTATGGCTACACCTTC
NA TRBJ1-1 NA TRBV27 CASSSRGGSSTEAFF TGTGCCAGCAGTTCTAGGGGGGGCTCGAGCACTGAAGCTTTCTTT
NA TRBJ1-4 NA TRBV25-1 CASSEAPGWREKLFF TGTGCCAGCAGTGAAGCTCCTGGGTGGAGAGAAAAACTGTTTTTT
TRBD2 TRBJ2-5 NA TRBV27 CASSPRWLAGDGETQYF TGTGCCAGCAGTCCGAGGTGGCTAGCGGGAGACGGGGAGACCCAGTACTTC
TRBD2 TRBJ2-3 NA TRBV9 CASSVAVSAGGPDTQYF TGTGCCAGCAGCGTAGCGGTGTCAGCGGGGGGACCAGATACGCAGTATTTT
NA TRBJ2-5 few TRBV7-2 CASQTTVQETQYF TGTGCCAGCCAGACGACAGTTCAAGAGACCCAGTACTTC
NA TRBJ1-2 NA TRBV27 CASTLKQGPNYGYTF TGTGCCAGCACCTTAAAACAGGGCCCAAACTATGGCTACACCTTC
TRBD2 TRBJ2-1 NA TRBV4-2 CASSQEEYSGYNEQFF TGTGCCAGCAGCCAAGAGGAGTATAGCGGGTACAATGAGCAGTTCTTC
TRBD1 TRBJ1-5 NA TRBV6-5 CASSRDRGSNQPQHF TGTGCCAGCAGTCGTGACAGGGGTAGCAATCAGCCCCAGCATTTT
NA TRBJ2-5 NA TRBV7-9 CSSSSGQGGVRQETQYF TGTTCCAGCAGTTCAGGCCAGGGAGGAGTAAGGCAAGAGACCCAGTACTTC
NA TRBJ1-5 NA TRBV19 CASSIDRHQPQHF TGTGCCAGTAGTATAGACAGGCATCAGCCCCAGCATTTT
NA TRBJ1-2 once TRBV30 CAGQGRSYGYTF TGTGCCGGCCAGGGGCGGTCCTATGGCTACACCTTC
TRBD1 TRBJ1-2 once TRBV10-3 CATISFETGNGYTF TGTGCCACCATATCTTTTGAGACAGGGAACGGCTACACCTTC
NA TRBJ2-1 once TRBV5-4 CASSLGTGSNNEQFF TGTGCCAGCAGCTTGGGTACAGGTTCTAACAATGAGCAGTTCTTC
NA TRBJ2-7 once TRBV5-1 CASSFQGTYEQYF TGCGCCAGCAGCTTTCAGGGGACCTACGAGCAGTACTTC
TRBD2 TRBJ2-2 NA TRBV5-1 CASSSTSGGANTGELFF TGCGCCAGCAGTTCGACTAGCGGGGGAGCGAACACCGGGGAGCTGTTTTTT
TRBD2 TRBJ2-5 NA TRBV28 CASRAGGQQETQYF TGTGCCAGCCGGGCGGGAGGGCAACAAGAGACCCAGTACTTC
NA TRBJ1-2 once TRBV11-2 CASTEDREAGGYTF TGTGCCAGCACCGAAGACCGGGAGGCGGGGGGCTACACCTTC
TRBD2 TRBJ2-7 NA TRBV2 CASSTGGGLEQYF TGTGCCAGCAGTACTGGGGGAGGGCTTGAGCAGTACTTC
NA TRBJ1-1 NA TRBV21-1 CASSIRQGQNEAFF TGTGCCAGCAGCATCAGACAGGGTCAAAATGAAGCTTTCTTT
TRBD1 TRBJ1-5 NA TRBV6-1 CASSEGGRGLNQPQHF TGTGCCAGCAGTGAAGGGGGCAGGGGGCTCAATCAGCCCCAGCATTTT
TRBD1 TRBJ1-4 medium-sized TRBV2 CASSLGQGDEKLFF TGTGCCAGCAGTCTGGGACAGGGGGATGAAAAACTGTTTTTT
NA TRBJ1-1 NA TRBV11-3 CASSFLTAGPEAFF TGTGCCAGCAGCTTTCTGACAGCAGGTCCTGAAGCTTTCTTT
NA TRBJ1-1 NA TRBV5-1 CASGPSKTGLNTEAFF TGCGCCAGCGGCCCGTCTAAGACAGGACTGAACACTGAAGCTTTCTTT
NA TRBJ2-7 NA TRBV18 CASSPGTSSYEQYF TGTGCCAGCTCACCTGGGACAAGCTCCTACGAGCAGTACTTC
TRBD1 TRBJ1-2 NA TRBV11-3 CASGPTGGEGYTF TGTGCCAGCGGACCGACAGGGGGCGAGGGCTACACCTTC
TRBD1 TRBJ1-6 NA TRBV6-1 CASRSGGQGRLHF TGTGCCAGTCGATCTGGGGGACAGGGAAGACTCCACTTT
TRBD1 TRBJ2-3 NA TRBV6-1 CAVALTGPTDTQYF TGTGCCGTGGCCCTGACAGGGCCAACAGATACGCAGTATTTT
NA TRBJ2-6 NA TRBV27 CASSLGLYSGANVLTF TGTGCCAGCAGTTTAGGACTCTACTCTGGGGCCAACGTCCTGACTTTC
TRBD2 TRBJ2-1 NA TRBV6-4 CASSDWTSGSDEQFF TGTGCCAGCAGTGATTGGACTAGCGGGAGCGATGAGCAGTTCTTC
NA TRBJ1-1 NA TRBV5-5 CASSFVDSPSTSF TGTGCCAGCAGCTTTGTAGACAGCCCTTCTACATCTTTT
NA TRBJ1-1 NA TRBV4-2 CASSPRAGLATNTEAFF TGTGCCAGCAGCCCCCGAGCCGGTCTTGCAACGAACACTGAAGCTTTCTTT
NA TRBJ1-5 NA TRBV27 CATATGMGNQPQHF TGTGCCACGGCAACAGGGATGGGCAATCAGCCCCAGCATTTT
NA TRBJ1-1 NA TRBV11-2 CASSLDAGVRNAEAFF TGTGCCAGCAGCTTAGATGCGGGGGTTAGAAACGCTGAAGCTTTCTTT
TRBD2 TRBJ2-2 NA TRBV5-1 CASSLMVSGGAGELFF TGCGCCAGCAGCTTAATGGTTAGCGGGGGAGCCGGGGAGCTGTTTTTT